This entry describes one T cell receptor (beta chain). V was trimmed by 2 bases and J by 2 bases, leaving 10 bases between them. The CDR3 runs 15 residues. Germline CDR1 and CDR2: LGHNA and YNFKEQ. The cohort comprised adults aged roughly 18 to 95 years residing in about two dozen US areas. Allocation to cohorts depended on clinical history reported by the participants. These data originate in a study of blood T cell repertoires in COVID-19. Original methodology: From reference gene primer amplification, estimates of nucleated cell counts were derived. The data were produced by immunoSEQ multiplex PCR, yet TCRdb's version contains in-frame clones alone and is incomplete. V and J calls and clone size are copied from that table; D and trimming were computed from the DNA. The sample carries 110,000 to 150,000 clones, over 70% recorded once.

What was sequenced was PBMCs or T cells enriched from blood (not recorded which). The V and J genes are TRBV4-2 and TRBJ2-1, with D possibly matching TRBD2 (5 bases). The source of this sequence is a man aged 55 to 69 who had recovered from COVID-19. CDR3 in amino acids: CASSQQAAPYNEQFF. The CDR3, as DNA: TGTGCCAGCAGCCAACAAGCGGCCCCCTACAATGAGCAGTTCTTC.